This note documents a single T cell receptor beta chain sequence. The antigen is unknown. The germline CDR1 and CDR2 sequences are DFQATT and SNEGSKA (reference sequence). There are 14 residues in the CDR3. Per-sample cDNA came from eight separate reactions. After re-calling the 5' RACE reads, TCRdb lists one entry per CDR3 protein, DNA absent. In total, the table holds approximately 120,000 distinct CDR3 sequences. The data were taken from a study of monozygotic twins with inflammatory bowel disease. Total RNA from whole blood was isolated with no T cell sorting. General study findings and limits: With inverse Simpson as the measure, TCRbeta diversity was lower in IBD patients than in healthy co-twins.

The receptor's source is a human donor with ulcerative colitis or Crohn's disease, or a healthy co-twin of an affected twin (not recorded which). Sequencing used blood. This chain connects TRBV20-1 to TRBJ2-1; with no DNA, the TCRdb D assignment of TRBD2 cannot be verified. CDR3 loop: CSARGGRLGNEQFF.